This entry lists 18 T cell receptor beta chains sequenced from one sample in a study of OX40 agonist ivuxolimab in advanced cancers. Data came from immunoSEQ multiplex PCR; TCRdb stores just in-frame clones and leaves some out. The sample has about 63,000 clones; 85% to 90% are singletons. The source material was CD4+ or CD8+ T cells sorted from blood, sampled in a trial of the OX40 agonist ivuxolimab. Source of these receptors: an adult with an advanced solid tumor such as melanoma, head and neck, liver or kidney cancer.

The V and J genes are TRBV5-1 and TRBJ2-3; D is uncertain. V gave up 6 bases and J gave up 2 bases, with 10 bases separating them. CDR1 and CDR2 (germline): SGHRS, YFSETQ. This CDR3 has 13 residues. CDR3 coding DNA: TGCGCCAGCAAAGCAGAAAACACAGATACGCAGTATTTT. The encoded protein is CASKAENTDTQYF. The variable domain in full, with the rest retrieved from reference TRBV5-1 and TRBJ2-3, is KAGVTQTPRYLIKTRGQQVTLSCSPISGHRSVSWYQQTPGQGLQFLFEYFSETQRNKGNFPGRFSGRQFSNSRSEMNVSTLELGDSALYLCASKAENTDTQYFGPGTRLTVL.

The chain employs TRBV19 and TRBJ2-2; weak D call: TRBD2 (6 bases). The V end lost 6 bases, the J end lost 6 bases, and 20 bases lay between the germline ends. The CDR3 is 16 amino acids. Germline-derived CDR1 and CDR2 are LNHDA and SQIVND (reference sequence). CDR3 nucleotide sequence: TGTGCCAGTAGCCCCCCCGGGCCATCGGGGGCCGGGGAGCTGTTTTTT. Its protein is CASSPPGPSGAGELFF. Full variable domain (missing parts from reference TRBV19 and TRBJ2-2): DGGITQSPKYLFRKEGQNVTLSCEQNLNHDAMYWYRQDPGQGLRLIYYSQIVNDFQKGDIAEGYSVSREKKESFPLTVTSAQKNPTAFYLCASSPPGPSGAGELFFGEGSRLTVL.

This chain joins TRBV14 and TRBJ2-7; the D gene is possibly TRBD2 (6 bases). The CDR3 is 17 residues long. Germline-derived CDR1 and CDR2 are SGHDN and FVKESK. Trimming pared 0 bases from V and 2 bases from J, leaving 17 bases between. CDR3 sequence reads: CASSQDLGSGPPYEQYF. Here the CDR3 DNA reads TGTGCCAGCAGCCAAGATCTGGGGAGCGGGCCCCCCTACGAGCAGTACTTC.

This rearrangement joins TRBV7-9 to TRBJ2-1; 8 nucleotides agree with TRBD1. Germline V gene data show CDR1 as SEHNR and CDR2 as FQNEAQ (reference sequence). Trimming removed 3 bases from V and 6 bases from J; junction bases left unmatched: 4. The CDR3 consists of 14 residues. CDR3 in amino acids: CASSFGQGFNEQFF. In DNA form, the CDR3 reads TGTGCCAGCAGCTTTGGACAGGGATTCAATGAGCAGTTCTTC.

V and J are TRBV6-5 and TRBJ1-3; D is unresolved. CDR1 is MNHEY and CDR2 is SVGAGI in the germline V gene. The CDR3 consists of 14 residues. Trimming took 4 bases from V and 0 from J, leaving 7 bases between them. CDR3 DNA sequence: TGTGCCAGCAGTTCGACTTACTCTGGAAACACCATATATTTT. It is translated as CASSSTYSGNTIYF.

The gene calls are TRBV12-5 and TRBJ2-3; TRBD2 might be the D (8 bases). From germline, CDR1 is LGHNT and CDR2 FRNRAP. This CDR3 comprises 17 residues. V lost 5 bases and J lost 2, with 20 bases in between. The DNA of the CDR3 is TGTGCTAGTGGTCCTCGCGGGGGGACAGACTCCACAGATACGCAGTATTTT. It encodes CASGPRGGTDSTDTQYF. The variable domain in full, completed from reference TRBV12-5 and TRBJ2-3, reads DARVTQTPRHKVTEMGQEVTMRCQPILGHNTVFWYRQTMMQGLELLAYFRNRAPLDDSGMPKDRFSAEMPDATLATLKIQPSEPRDSAVYFCASGPRGGTDSTDTQYFGPGTRLTVL.

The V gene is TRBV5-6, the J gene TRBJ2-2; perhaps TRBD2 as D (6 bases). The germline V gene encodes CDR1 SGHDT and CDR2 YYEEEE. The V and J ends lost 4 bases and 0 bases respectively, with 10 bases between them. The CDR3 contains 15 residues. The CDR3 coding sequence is TGTGCCAGCAGCCCTTGGGACTCGAACACCGGGGAGCTGTTTTTT. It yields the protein CASSPWDSNTGELFF.

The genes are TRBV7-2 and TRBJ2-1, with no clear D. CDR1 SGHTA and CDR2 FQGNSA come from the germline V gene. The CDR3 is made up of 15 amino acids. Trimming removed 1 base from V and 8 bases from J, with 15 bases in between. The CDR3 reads CASSLGWGVPDEQFF. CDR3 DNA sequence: TGTGCCAGCAGCTTAGGGTGGGGTGTCCCCGATGAGCAGTTCTTC.

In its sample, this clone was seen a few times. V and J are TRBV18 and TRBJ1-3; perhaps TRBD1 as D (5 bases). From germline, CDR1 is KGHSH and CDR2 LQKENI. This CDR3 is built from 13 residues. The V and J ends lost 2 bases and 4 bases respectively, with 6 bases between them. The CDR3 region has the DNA TGTGCCAGCTCACCAGGGGCGGGAAACACCATATATTTT. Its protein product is CASSPGAGNTIYF.

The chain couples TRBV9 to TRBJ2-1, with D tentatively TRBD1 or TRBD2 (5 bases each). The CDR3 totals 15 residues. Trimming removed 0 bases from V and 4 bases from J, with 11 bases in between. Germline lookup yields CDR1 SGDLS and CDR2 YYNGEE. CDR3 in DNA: TGTGCCAGCAGCGTAGGTGGGGACGTTTACAATGAGCAGTTCTTC. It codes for CASSVGGDVYNEQFF.

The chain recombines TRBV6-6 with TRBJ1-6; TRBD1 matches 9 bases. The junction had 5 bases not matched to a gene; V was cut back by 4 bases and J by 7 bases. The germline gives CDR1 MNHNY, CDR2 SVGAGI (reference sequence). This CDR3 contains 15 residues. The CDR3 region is CASSWDRVGNSPLHF. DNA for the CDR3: TGTGCCAGCAGTTGGGACAGGGTCGGGAATTCACCCCTCCACTTT.

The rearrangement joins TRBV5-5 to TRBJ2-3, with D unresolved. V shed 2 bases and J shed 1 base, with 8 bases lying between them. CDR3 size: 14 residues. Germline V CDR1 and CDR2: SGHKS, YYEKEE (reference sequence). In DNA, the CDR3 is TGTGCCAGCAGCTTAGAGCAGCGCACAGATACGCAGTATTTT. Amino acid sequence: CASSLEQRTDTQYF.

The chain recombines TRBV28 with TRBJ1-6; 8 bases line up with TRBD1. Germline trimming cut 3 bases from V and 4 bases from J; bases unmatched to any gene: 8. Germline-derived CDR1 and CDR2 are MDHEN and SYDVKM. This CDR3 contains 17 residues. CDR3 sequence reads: CASSFRQGRGYNSPLHF. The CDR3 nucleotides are TGTGCCAGCAGTTTCCGACAGGGGCGCGGATATAATTCACCCCTCCACTTT. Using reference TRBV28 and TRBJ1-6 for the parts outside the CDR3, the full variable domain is DVKVTQSSRYLVKRTGEKVFLECVQDMDHENMFWYRQDPGLGLRLIYFSYDVKMKEKGDIPEGYSVSREKKERFSLILESASTNQTSMYLCASSFRQGRGYNSPLHFGNGTRLTVT.

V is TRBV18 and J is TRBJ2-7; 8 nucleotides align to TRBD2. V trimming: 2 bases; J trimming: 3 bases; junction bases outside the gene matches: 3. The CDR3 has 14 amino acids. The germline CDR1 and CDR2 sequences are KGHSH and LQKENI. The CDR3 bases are TGTGCCAGCTCACCAACGGGACTAGACTACGAGCAGTACTTC. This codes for CASSPTGLDYEQYF.

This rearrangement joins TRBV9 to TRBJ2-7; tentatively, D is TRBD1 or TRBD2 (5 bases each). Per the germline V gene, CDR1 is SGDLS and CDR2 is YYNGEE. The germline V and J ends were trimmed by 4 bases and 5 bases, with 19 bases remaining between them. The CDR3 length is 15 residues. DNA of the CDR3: TGTGCCAGCAGCAGACTAAACCAGGGAGTCGACGAGCAGTACTTC. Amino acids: CASSRLNQGVDEQYF.

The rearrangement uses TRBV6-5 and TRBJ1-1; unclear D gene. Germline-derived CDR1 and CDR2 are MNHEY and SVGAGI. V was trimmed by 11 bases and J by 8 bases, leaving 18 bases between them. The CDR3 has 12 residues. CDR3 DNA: TGTGCCGCGGCGTCCAGGTCTGCCGAAGCTTTCTTT. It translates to CAAASRSAEAFF.

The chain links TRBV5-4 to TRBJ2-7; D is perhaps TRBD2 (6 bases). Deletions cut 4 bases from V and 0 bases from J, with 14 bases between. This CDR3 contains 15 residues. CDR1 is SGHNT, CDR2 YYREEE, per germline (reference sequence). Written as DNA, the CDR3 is TGTGCCAGCAGCCCCCTGGGAGGTAGCTCCTACGAGCAGTACTTC. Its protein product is CASSPLGGSSYEQYF.

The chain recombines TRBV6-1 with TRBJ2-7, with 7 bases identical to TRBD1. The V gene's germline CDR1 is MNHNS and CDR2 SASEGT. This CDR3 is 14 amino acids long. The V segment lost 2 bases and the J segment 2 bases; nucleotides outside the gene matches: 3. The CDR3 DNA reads TGTGCCAGCAGTGAACGGACAGGACCCTACGAGCAGTACTTC. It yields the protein CASSERTGPYEQYF.